The 3 T cell receptor beta chains below were found in one sample sequenced in a study of OX40 agonist ivuxolimab in advanced cancers. The data were produced by immunoSEQ multiplex PCR, yet TCRdb's version contains in-frame clones alone and is incomplete. The sample shows 55,000 to 65,000 clones, less than 85% of them seen only once. The material was CD4+ or CD8+ T cells sorted from blood, obtained in a trial of the OX40 agonist ivuxolimab. Receptors were obtained from an adult with an advanced solid tumor such as melanoma, head and neck, liver or kidney cancer.

Relative to its sample, this clone is medium-sized (0.01 to 0.1%). The chain is built from TRBV27 and TRBJ2-1, with a possible D match to TRBD2 (7 bases). This CDR3 comprises 16 residues. Germline assignment: CDR1 MNHEY and CDR2 SMNVEV (reference sequence). With 2 bases removed from V and 5 bases from J, the gap between germline ends came to 16 bases. The chain's CDR3 is CASSLPLGGGNNEQFF. CDR3 DNA sequence: TGTGCCAGCAGTTTACCCTTAGGGGGGGGGAACAATGAGCAGTTCTTC.

The rearrangement uses TRBV14 and TRBJ2-5, with a tentative D call TRBD2 (6 bases). The J call may be in error: the DNA end matches TRBJ2-7 better. Germline lookup yields CDR1 SGHDN and CDR2 FVKESK. This CDR3 has 18 residues. The CDR3 is CASSQAGGVGLAAYEQYF. The CDR3 nucleotides read TGTGCCAGCAGCCAAGCTGGCGGCGTGGGTTTAGCGGCCTACGAGCAGTACTTC.

This rearrangement joins TRBV7-8 to TRBJ1-2, with D maybe TRBD1 (5 bases). The CDR3 is 14 residues long. V dropped 5 bases and J dropped 2 bases, with 12 bases sitting between them. Per the germline V gene, CDR1 is SGHVS and CDR2 is FQNEAQ. The CDR3 sequence: CASSHRDWNYGYTF. The CDR3 DNA reads TGTGCCAGCAGCCACCGGGACTGGAACTATGGCTACACCTTC.